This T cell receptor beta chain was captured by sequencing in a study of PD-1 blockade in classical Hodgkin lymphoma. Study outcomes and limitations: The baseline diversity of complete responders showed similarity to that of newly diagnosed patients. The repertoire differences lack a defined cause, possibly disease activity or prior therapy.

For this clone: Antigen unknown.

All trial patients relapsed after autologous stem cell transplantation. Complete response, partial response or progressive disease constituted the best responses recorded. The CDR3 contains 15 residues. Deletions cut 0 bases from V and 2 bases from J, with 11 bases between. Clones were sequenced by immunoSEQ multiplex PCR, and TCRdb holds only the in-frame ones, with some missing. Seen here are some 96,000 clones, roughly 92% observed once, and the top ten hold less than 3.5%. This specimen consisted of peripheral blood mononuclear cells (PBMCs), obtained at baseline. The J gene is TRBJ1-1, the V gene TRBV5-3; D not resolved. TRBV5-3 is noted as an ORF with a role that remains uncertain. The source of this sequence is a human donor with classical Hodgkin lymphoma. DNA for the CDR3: TGTGCCAGAAGCTTGGGGCCTCGCGGCAACACTGAAGCTTTCTTT. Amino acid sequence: CARSLGPRGNTEAFF.